The 30 T cell receptor beta chains reported below all come from one sample, sequenced in a study of regulatory T cells in long-lasting Graves disease. Arm-PCR of CDR3 regions with iRepertoire HTBI primers generated TCR beta libraries. TCRdb processed the multiplex PCR reads anew with MiXCR; each CDR3 protein has one entry. The sample includes about 300,000 distinct CDR3 sequences, 22% of them seen just once. Time point noted: persistent/refractory GD, antithyroid drugs over 5 years with positive TRAb. PBMCs were the source of the RNA used for TCR sequencing. This specimen was peripheral blood mononuclear cells (PBMCs), taken when the disease was refractory, from a patient treated with antithyroid drugs. The origin of the receptors is a female donor with Graves disease.

This clonotype was seen ten or more times. The chain links TRBV7-2 to TRBJ1-2; no reliable D call. Per the germline V gene, CDR1 is SGHTA and CDR2 is FQGNSA. V lost 4 bases to trimming and J lost 2 bases, with 11 bases between them. The CDR3 covers 14 residues. The DNA for the CDR3 is TGTGCCAGCAGCTCACGGACCGTAAACTATGGCTACACCTTC. This encodes CASSSRTVNYGYTF.

The rearrangement links TRBV6-4 to TRBJ1-5; possibly TRBD1 for D (5 bases). The CDR3 runs to 16 residues. CDR1 and CDR2 (germline): MRHNA, SNTAGT. V was pared by 3 bases and J by 1 base, with 13 bases between. The CDR3 nucleotides are TGTGCCAGCAGTGAATGGGACTCCTGGAGCAATCAGCCCCAGCATTTT. Translating gives CASSEWDSWSNQPQHF.

In the case of this clonotype: This may arise from a read error, as a much more abundant clone is one base away. The chain uses TRBV6-1 and TRBJ2-2; TRBD1 matches at 8 bases. CDR1 is MNHNS and CDR2 is SASEGT in the germline V gene. V shed 5 bases, J shed 6 bases, and the junction held 8 bases outside the gene matches. This CDR3 is 15 amino acids long. In DNA, the CDR3 is TGTGCCAGCAGTCGGCAGGGGGCCGGGGCCGGGGAGCTGTTTTTT. This gives the protein CASSRQGAGAGELFF.

The sample holds many counts of this clonotype. This chain's CDR3 is CASSLSGVQQATYSPLHF. The CDR3 DNA sequence: TGTGCCAGCAGTTTATCTGGCGTGCAGCAAGCTACCTATTCACCCCTCCACTTT. The rearrangement links TRBV28 to TRBJ1-6, with D unresolved. Looked up from germline, CDR1 is MDHEN and CDR2 is SYDVKM. This CDR3 region has 18 residues. V lost 1 base, J lost 8 bases, and 21 bases lay in between.

Many counts were recorded for this clonotype. The chain links TRBV7-8 to TRBJ2-5; tentative D call: TRBD2 (6 bases). V shed 5 bases and J shed 2 bases, with 15 bases lying between them. Looked up from germline, CDR1 is SGHVS and CDR2 is FQNEAQ. CDR3 length: 15 residues. CDR3 sequence: CASSPFPGVQETQYF. CDR3 in DNA: TGTGCCAGCAGCCCCTTCCCGGGAGTTCAAGAGACCCAGTACTTC.

This clonotype was detected a few times. J is TRBJ1-2 and V is TRBV5-4; D is uncertain. The CDR3 extends over 14 amino acids. CDR1 SGHNT and CDR2 YYREEE come from the germline V gene (reference sequence). Trimming cost V 0 bases and J 4 bases, with 10 bases left between them. CDR3 nucleotides: TGTGCCAGCAGCTTGGGCAGATCTGGCTATGGCTACACCTTC. Its translation: CASSLGRSGYGYTF. The full variable domain, rest sourced from reference TRBV5-4 and TRBJ1-2, is ETGVTQSPTHLIKTRGQQVTLRCSSQSGHNTVSWYQQALGQGPQFIFQYYREEENGRGNFPPRFSGLQFPNYSSELNVNALELDDSALYLCASSLGRSGYGYTFGSGTRLTVV.

This clonotype was detected ten times or more. The chain uses TRBV28 and TRBJ2-5; TRBD2 aligns across 14 bases. The germline gives CDR1 MDHEN, CDR2 SYDVKM. The V and J ends lost 6 bases and 1 base, in that order; junction bases with no gene match: 7. The CDR3 extends over 17 amino acids. The CDR3: CASSPGTSGSLQETQYF. CDR3 nucleotide sequence: TGTGCCAGCAGCCCAGGGACTAGCGGGAGCCTCCAAGAGACCCAGTACTTC.

In this sample, this clonotype turned up many times. The chain recombines TRBV11-2 with TRBJ2-5, with 9 nucleotides matching TRBD2. The germline CDR1 and CDR2 sequences are SGHAT and FQNNGV. Germline trimming cut 6 bases from V and 4 bases from J; bases unmatched to any gene: 9. CDR3 size: 15 residues. CDR3 in DNA: TGTGCCAGCAGACATAGCGGGAGCGGTCGAGAGACCCAGTACTTC. Translation gives CASRHSGSGRETQYF.

The chain employs TRBV6-1 and TRBJ1-1; no firm D call. The V gene lost 4 bases and the J gene lost 4 bases, with 10 bases spanning the gap. The CDR3 spans 13 residues. Germline V CDR1 and CDR2: MNHNS, SASEGT. The CDR3 reads CASSAQTGTEAFF. Written as DNA, the CDR3 is TGTGCCAGCAGTGCCCAGACGGGCACTGAAGCTTTCTTT.

This clonotype was detected only a few times. This chain joins TRBV10-3 and TRBJ2-3, with D possibly called TRBD1 or TRBD2 (7 bases each). Trimming shortened V by 4 bases and J by 3 bases, and 14 bases separated the two germline ends. Germline assignment: CDR1 ENHRY and CDR2 SYGVKD. This CDR3 has 15 residues. CDR3 amino acids: CAISGVQGGTDTQYF. CDR3 DNA sequence: TGTGCCATCAGTGGCGTTCAGGGGGGGACAGATACGCAGTATTTT.

This chain connects TRBV30 to TRBJ1-4; D not resolved. Trimming took off 5 bases at V and 3 bases at J, with 16 bases between the two ends. CDR3 length: 15 residues. Germline V CDR1 and CDR2: GTSNPN, SVGIG (reference sequence). CDR3 region: CAWRSKLGSNEKLFF. As DNA, the CDR3 is TGTGCCTGGCGCTCAAAGCTGGGGTCTAATGAAAAACTGTTTTTT.

This clonotype was counted ten times or more. V is TRBV2 and J is TRBJ2-5; 9 bases fit TRBD1. The length of the CDR3 is 15 residues. Germline values: CDR1 SNHLY, CDR2 FYNNEI. V was pared by 4 bases and J by 5 bases, with 8 bases of the junction left unmatched. CDR3 nucleotides: TGTGCCAGCAGTGCGGGACAGGGACGGGAGGAGACCCAGTACTTC. Its protein is CASSAGQGREETQYF.

V usage is TRBV15 and J usage is TRBJ2-7, with TRBD1 matching over 7 bases. From germline, CDR1 is LNHNV and CDR2 YYDKDF (reference sequence). This CDR3 region has 14 residues. With V trimmed by 3 bases and J by 0 bases, 2 bases remained unmatched. The CDR3 DNA reads as TGTGCCACCAGCAGGACAGGGATCTCCTACGAGCAGTACTTC. It encodes CATSRTGISYEQYF.

In this sample, this clonotype turned up once. This rearrangement joins TRBV7-3 to TRBJ2-1; no firm D call. Germline loops: CDR1 SGHTA, CDR2 FQGTGA. V gave up 0 bases and J gave up 1 base, with 10 bases separating them. This CDR3 is 16 amino acids long. CDR3 bases: TGTGCCAGCAGCTTAACTGCGATCAAGTCCTACAATGAGCAGTTCTTC. Amino acids: CASSLTAIKSYNEQFF.

The chain carries TRBV6-5 and TRBJ2-7; D remains unclear. V lost 2 bases, J lost 5 bases, and 4 bases lay in between. Germline CDR1 MNHEY, CDR2 SVGAGI. CDR3 length equals 11 residues. CDR3 DNA: TGTGCCAGCAGTTACCCTGACGAGCAGTACTTC. The encoded protein is CASSYPDEQYF.

In its sample, this clonotype was seen many times. The V gene is TRBV12-3 or TRBV12-4, the J gene TRBJ2-7, with D perhaps being TRBD1 or TRBD2 (5 bases each). V was clipped by 7 bases and J by 4 bases, with 32 bases between them. The CDR3 has 19 amino acids. The CDR3 region is CASTLRGLLERSSNYEQYF. For the CDR3, the DNA is TGTGCCAGCACCCTTCGGGGCCTCCTAGAGCGGAGCTCCAATTACGAGCAGTACTTC.

This clonotype was found many times. The rearrangement uses TRBV6-1 and TRBJ2-4; D gene unclear. This CDR3 is 14 amino acids long. Trimming removed 6 bases at V and 7 bases at J, with 16 bases between. The germline CDR1 and CDR2 sequences are MNHNS and SASEGT. The CDR3 loop reads CASSQTSNMNIQYF. In nucleotides, the CDR3 is TGTGCCAGCAGCCAAACCTCGAACATGAACATTCAGTACTTC.

This clonotype came up many times. The chain links TRBV10-3 to TRBJ2-7; the D gene is possibly TRBD2 (7 bases). This CDR3 spans 15 amino acids. V was shortened by 6 bases and J by 0 bases, with 15 bases between the two germline ends. Per the germline V gene, CDR1 is ENHRY and CDR2 is SYGVKD. DNA of the CDR3: TGTGCCATCAGGACGAGAGGGGGGGGCTCCTACGAGCAGTACTTC. As protein: CAIRTRGGGSYEQYF.

Points on this clonotype: Germline and junction disagree at one end, which may indicate a read error. The chain is built from TRBV19 and TRBJ2-5; D may be TRBD1 (7 bases). The CDR3 runs to 14 residues. Germline-derived CDR1 and CDR2 are LNHDA and SQIVND (reference sequence). CDR3 in amino acids: CASSVDREAETQYF. The CDR3 nucleotides read TGTGCCAGTAGTGTAGACAGGGAGGCAGAGACCCAGTACTTC.

A note on this clonotype: A read error may explain this, as a much larger clone is one base away. V gene TRBV28 combines with J gene TRBJ2-7; tentative D call: TRBD2 (6 bases). The CDR3 is 16 amino acids. The V and J ends lost 10 bases and 1 base respectively, with 23 bases between them. Germline values: CDR1 MDHEN, CDR2 SYDVKM. The CDR3 here is CANSPRASGGSYEQYF. The CDR3 region has the DNA TGTGCCAACAGCCCCCGTGCCAGCGGAGGGTCCTACGAGCAGTACTTC.

This clonotype was picked up many times. This rearrangement joins TRBV3-1 to TRBJ2-4; weak D call: TRBD1 (6 bases). The V gene lost 1 base and the J gene lost 9 bases, with 16 bases spanning the gap. CDR1 and CDR2 (germline): LGHDT, YNNKEL (reference sequence). The CDR3 runs 15 residues. Written as DNA, the CDR3 is TGTGCCAGCAGCCAAGGATTGGCGGCCAGGGGCATTCAGTACTTC. It is translated as CASSQGLAARGIQYF.

This clonotype appeared many times. V and J are TRBV20-1 and TRBJ1-5; 7 nucleotides align to TRBD1. The V gene's germline CDR1 is DFQATT and CDR2 SNEGSKA (reference sequence). The J segment lost 0 bases and the V segment lost 6 bases, leaving 14 bases of the junction unmatched. CDR3 length equals 17 residues. The CDR3 bases are TGCAGTGCCCCCTCTCCGGGGACAGTGAATAGCAATCAGCCCCAGCATTTT. Translating gives CSAPSPGTVNSNQPQHF.

This clonotype was seen at least ten times. The chain recombines TRBV10-3 with TRBJ1-5; no definite D call. Trimming pared 3 bases from V and 4 bases from J, leaving 4 bases between. The germline CDR1 and CDR2 sequences are ENHRY and SYGVKD. This CDR3 spans 12 amino acids. The CDR3 DNA reads TGTGCCATCAGTGAATGGAATCAGCCCCAGCATTTT. This gives the protein CAISEWNQPQHF.

This clonotype was detected many times. The chain joins TRBV12-3 or TRBV12-4 to TRBJ2-6; D uncertain. Trimming took off 4 bases at V and 2 bases at J, with 12 bases between the two ends. There are 16 residues in the CDR3. Here the CDR3 DNA reads TGTGCCAGCAGTTCGATTACGGTCACTGGGGCCAACGTCCTGACTTTC. It codes for CASSSITVTGANVLTF.

The chain recombines TRBV12-3 or TRBV12-4 with TRBJ2-2; no reliable D call. The CDR3 loop spans 10 amino acids. V lost 6 bases, J lost 6 bases, and 2 bases lay in between. CDR3 sequence reads: CASRAGELFF. The CDR3 nucleotides are TGTGCCAGCAGGGCCGGGGAGCTGTTTTTT.

This clonotype has just a few counts. This sequence joins TRBV25-1 and TRBJ2-1; 9 bases are a match to TRBD1. Germline V gene sequence: CDR1 MGHDK, CDR2 SYGVNS. With V trimmed by 4 bases and J by 7 bases, 8 bases remained unmatched. The CDR3 is 15 amino acids. The CDR3 loop reads CASSARRDRVNEQFF. The CDR3 DNA sequence: TGTGCCAGCAGTGCTCGGAGGGACAGGGTGAATGAGCAGTTCTTC.

V and J are TRBV28 and TRBJ2-1; D unresolved. The germline V and J ends were trimmed by 7 bases and 8 bases, with 18 bases remaining between them. This CDR3 spans 14 amino acids. Germline V gene sequence: CDR1 MDHEN, CDR2 SYDVKM. Here the CDR3 reads CASTHHLEYDEQFF. The CDR3 DNA sequence: TGTGCCAGCACCCATCATCTGGAGTACGATGAGCAGTTCTTC.

The rearrangement links TRBV4-3 to TRBJ1-2; D call uncertain. The germline gives CDR1 LGHNA, CDR2 YSLEER. The germline V and J ends were trimmed by 0 bases and 4 bases, with 12 bases remaining between them. This CDR3 region has 15 residues. The CDR3 DNA follows: TGCGCCAGCAGCCAAGATATTAGGTACCCCTATGGCTACACCTTC. Protein sequence: CASSQDIRYPYGYTF.

This clonotype was counted at least ten times. This sequence joins TRBV12-3 or TRBV12-4 and TRBJ2-5; 12 bases map to TRBD2. Trimming cost V 1 base and J 4 bases; bases outside gene matches: 7. This CDR3 comprises 17 residues. CDR3 sequence: CASSLVRTSGVGETQYF. CDR3 nucleotide sequence: TGTGCCAGCAGTTTAGTGAGGACTAGCGGGGTGGGAGAGACCCAGTACTTC.

This clonotype has more than one count but fewer than ten. The chain combines TRBV6-1 with TRBJ1-5, with a weak D call TRBD1 (6 bases). This CDR3 is built from 15 residues. Germline-derived CDR1 and CDR2 are MNHNS and SASEGT. V was pared by 5 bases and J by 1 base, with 12 bases between. CDR3 in DNA: TGTGCCAGCAGTCTCAGGGGAGACAGCAATCAGCCCCAGCATTTT. It is translated as CASSLRGDSNQPQHF.